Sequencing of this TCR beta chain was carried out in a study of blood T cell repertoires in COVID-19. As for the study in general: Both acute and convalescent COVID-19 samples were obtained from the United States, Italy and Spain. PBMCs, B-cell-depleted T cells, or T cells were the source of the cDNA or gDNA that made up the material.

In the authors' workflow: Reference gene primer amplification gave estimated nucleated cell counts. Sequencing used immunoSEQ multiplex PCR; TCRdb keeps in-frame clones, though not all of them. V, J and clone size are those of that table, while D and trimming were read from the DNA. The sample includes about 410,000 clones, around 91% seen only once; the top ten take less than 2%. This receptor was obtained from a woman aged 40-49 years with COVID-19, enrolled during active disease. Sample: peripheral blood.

CDR3 bases: TGTGCCAGCAGTTTTCTTGGACAGGGAGTTGTCACTGAAGCTTTCTTT. Amino acids: CASSFLGQGVVTEAFF. This chain uses TRBV28 with TRBJ1-1, with 8 nucleotides matching TRBD1. V was pared by 3 bases and J by 4 bases, with 10 bases of the junction left unmatched. Germline V lookup: CDR1 MDHEN, CDR2 SYDVKM. This CDR3 has 16 residues. The entire variable domain, with the rest obtained from reference TRBV28 and TRBJ1-1, is as follows: DVKVTQSSRYLVKRTGEKVFLECVQDMDHENMFWYRQDPGLGLRLIYFSYDVKMKEKGDIPEGYSVSREKKERFSLILESASTNQTSMYLCASSFLGQGVVTEAFFGQGTRLTVV.